These 14 T cell receptor beta chains originate from one sample sequenced in a study of molecular identifiers for immune sequencing clone quantification. TCRdb processed the PCR reads anew with MiXCR; each CDR3 protein has one entry. Here the sample spans about 320,000 distinct CDR3 sequences, about 20% being singletons. Sequencing input: naive CD8+ T cells from blood, with Jurkat cell RNA spiked in. Subset specified: FACS-sorted CD8+CD4-CCR7+CD45RA+ naive T cells. The receptor set was obtained from a human donor in good health. Some libraries in this study had Jurkat cell RNA spiked in.

This clonotype was seen repeatedly, ten times or more. This chain joins TRBV14 and TRBJ1-2; D not resolved. V dropped 1 base and J dropped 6 bases, with 18 bases sitting between them. In germline, CDR1 is SGHDN, CDR2 FVKESK. This CDR3 has 16 amino acids. The chain's CDR3 is CASSQVFGGPENGYTF. The CDR3 DNA reads as TGTGCCAGCAGCCAAGTGTTCGGCGGGCCCGAAAATGGCTACACCTTC.

This clonotype has just a few counts. The chain is built from TRBV21-1 and TRBJ2-7; the table gives TRBD2 as D, unverified against the DNA. TRBV21-1 is tagged as a pseudogene. This CDR3 comprises 13 residues. Written as DNA, the CDR3 is TGTGCCAGCGAGGGGACTATCTACTACGAGCAGTACTTC. Translating it yields CASEGTIYYEQYF.

This clonotype was seen ten or more times. The CDR3 DNA reads TGTGCCAGCAGCCTCACTCGCATTAGCACAGATACGCAGTATTTT. This translates into CASSLTRISTDTQYF. The gene calls are TRBV27 and TRBJ2-3; D is uncertain. CDR3 length: 15 amino acids. V dropped 6 bases and J dropped 0 bases, with 13 bases sitting between them. Germline CDR1 is MNHEY and CDR2 is SMNVEV (reference sequence).

This clonotype appeared many times. The chain has TRBV12-3 or TRBV12-4 and TRBJ1-1; TRBD1 is a possible D gene (5 bases). This CDR3 is built from 14 residues. V lost 5 bases to trimming and J lost 4 bases, with 14 bases between them. CDR3 nucleotides: TGTGCCAGCAGTACCAGGGTTGATGTCACTGAAGCTTTCTTT. This codes for CASSTRVDVTEAFF.

In this sample, this clonotype turned up many times. The chain joins TRBV27 to TRBJ1-6; a possible D gene is TRBD1 (5 bases). Per the germline V gene, CDR1 is MNHEY and CDR2 is SMNVEV (reference sequence). Trimming removed 4 bases from V and 8 bases from J, with 15 bases in between. The CDR3 contains 15 residues. The CDR3 here is CASSSAGGGYSPLHF. The CDR3 bases are TGTGCCAGCAGTTCTGCCGGTGGGGGTTATTCACCCCTCCACTTT.

In its sample, this clonotype was seen many times. This chain links TRBV29-1 with TRBJ2-7; the D is unclear. The CDR3 extends over 11 amino acids. In germline, CDR1 is SQVTM, CDR2 ANQGSEA. V shed 0 bases and J shed 4 bases, with 4 bases lying between them. The CDR3 DNA reads TGCAGCGTTGAAGAGGGGTACGAGCAGTACTTC. Encoded protein: CSVEEGYEQYF.

This clonotype has ten or more counts. The V and J genes are TRBV7-9 and TRBJ2-1; no firm D call. The CDR3 has 11 amino acids. CDR1 is SEHNR and CDR2 is FQNEAQ in the germline V gene (reference sequence). Trimming took 5 bases from V and 8 from J, leaving 7 bases between them. This CDR3 is CASSVPDEQFF. CDR3 in DNA: TGTGCCAGCAGCGTACCAGATGAGCAGTTCTTC.

The sample holds one count of this clonotype. A much larger clone lies a single base off, so this may be a read error. This chain joins TRBV2 and TRBJ2-1; unclear D gene. The CDR3 covers 12 residues. The germline V gene has CDR1 SNHLY and CDR2 FYNNEI. This CDR3 reads CAGRSHPYEQFF. The DNA for the CDR3 is TGTGCCGGCAGGTCCCACCCATATGAGCAGTTCTTC.

This clonotype was seen many times. In nucleotides, the CDR3 is TGTGCCAGCAGTACCCCTAGTCCCGGCTACGAGCAGTACTTC. Translated, it gives CASSTPSPGYEQYF. The V and J genes are TRBV28 and TRBJ2-7; D is unclear. Germline V gives CDR1 MDHEN, CDR2 SYDVKM. The V end was cut by 5 bases, the J end by 3 bases, with 14 bases between. CDR3 length: 14 amino acids.

Regarding this clonotype: An end of the junction does not agree with germline; a read error may underlie this. The chain joins TRBV19 to TRBJ2-7, with no clear D. Germline-derived CDR1 and CDR2 are LNHDA and SQIVND (reference sequence). This CDR3 has 12 amino acids. In DNA, the CDR3 is TGTGCCAATAGTTCCCCCGGGTACGAGCAGTACTTC. Translating gives CANSSPGYEQYF.

This clonotype has a count of ten or more. The rearrangement joins TRBV7-6 to TRBJ2-7; TRBD2 is a possible D gene (6 bases). Trimming took off 0 bases at V and 2 bases at J, with 14 bases between the two ends. Germline lookup yields CDR1 SGHVS and CDR2 FNYEAQ. The CDR3 runs to 16 residues. Here the CDR3 DNA reads TGTGCCAGCAGCTTAGCGCGGCACGGGGGAACCTACGAGCAGTACTTC. Translating it yields CASSLARHGGTYEQYF. Using reference TRBV7-6 and TRBJ2-7 for the parts outside the CDR3, the full variable domain is GAGVSQSPRYKVTKRGQDVALRCDPISGHVSLYWYRQALGQGPEFLTYFNYEAQQDKSGLPNDRFSAERPEGSISTLTIQRTEQRDSAMYRCASSLARHGGTYEQYFGPGTRLTVT.

A remark on this clonotype: Since a much larger clone is just one base distant, this may be a read error. The J gene is TRBJ2-1, the V gene TRBV4-3, with 10 bases identical to TRBD2. CDR3 length equals 17 residues. CDR1 LGHNA and CDR2 YSLEER come from the germline V gene. In nucleotides, the CDR3 is TGCGCCAGCAGCCAGATAGGACTAGCGGAGACCTACAATGAGCCGTTCTTC. Translating it yields CASSQIGLAETYNEPFF.

About this clonotype itself: With a much larger clone just one base away, this may be a read error. This chain joins TRBV29-1 and TRBJ2-7; a weak D match, TRBD2 (7 bases). V lost 4 bases and J 2 bases, leaving 12 bases between the germline ends. The germline gives CDR1 SQVTM, CDR2 ANQGSEA. The CDR3 has 13 amino acids. Here the CDR3 DNA reads TGCAGCGTTGCCGGGGGGCAAACCTACGAGCAGTACTTC. Protein sequence: CSVAGGQTYEQYF.

In its sample, this clonotype was seen many times. The chain has TRBV7-9 and TRBJ1-1; D is unclear. Germline CDR1 is SEHNR and CDR2 is FQNEAQ (reference sequence). V lost 3 bases, J lost 0 bases, and 17 bases lay in between. The CDR3 contains 17 residues. CDR3 sequence (DNA): TGTGCCAGCAGCTTCCCCGAAGGCGCCACCTTGAACACTGAAGCTTTCTTT. It translates to CASSFPEGATLNTEAFF.